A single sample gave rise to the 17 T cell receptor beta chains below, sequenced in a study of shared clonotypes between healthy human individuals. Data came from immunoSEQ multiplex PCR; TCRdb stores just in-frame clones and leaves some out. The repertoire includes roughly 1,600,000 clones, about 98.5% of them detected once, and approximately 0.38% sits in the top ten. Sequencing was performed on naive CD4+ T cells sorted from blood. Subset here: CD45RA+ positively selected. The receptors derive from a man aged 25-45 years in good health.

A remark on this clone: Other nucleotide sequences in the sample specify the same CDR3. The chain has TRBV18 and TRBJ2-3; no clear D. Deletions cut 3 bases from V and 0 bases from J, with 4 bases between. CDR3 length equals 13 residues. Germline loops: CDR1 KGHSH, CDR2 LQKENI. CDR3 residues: CASSPLSTDTQYF. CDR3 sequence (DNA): TGTGCCAGCTCACCTTTGAGCACAGATACGCAGTATTTT.

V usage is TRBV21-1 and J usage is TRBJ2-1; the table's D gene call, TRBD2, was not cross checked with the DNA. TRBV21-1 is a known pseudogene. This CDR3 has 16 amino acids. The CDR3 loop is CASSNLPGVFDNEQFF. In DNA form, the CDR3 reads TGTGCCAGCAGCAATCTGCCGGGAGTCTTTGACAATGAGCAGTTCTTC.

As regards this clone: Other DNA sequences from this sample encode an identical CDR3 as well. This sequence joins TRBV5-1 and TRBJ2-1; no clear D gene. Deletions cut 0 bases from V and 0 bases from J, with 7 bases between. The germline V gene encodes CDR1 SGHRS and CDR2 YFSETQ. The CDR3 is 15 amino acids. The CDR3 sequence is CASSLDPSSYNEQFF. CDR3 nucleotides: TGCGCCAGCAGCTTGGACCCTAGCTCCTACAATGAGCAGTTCTTC.

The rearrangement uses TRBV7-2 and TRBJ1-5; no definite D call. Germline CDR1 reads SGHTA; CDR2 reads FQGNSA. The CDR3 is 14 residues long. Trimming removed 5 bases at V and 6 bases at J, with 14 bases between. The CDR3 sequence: CASSPMYLGQPQHF. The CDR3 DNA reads TGTGCCAGCAGCCCCATGTACCTCGGTCAGCCCCAGCATTTT.

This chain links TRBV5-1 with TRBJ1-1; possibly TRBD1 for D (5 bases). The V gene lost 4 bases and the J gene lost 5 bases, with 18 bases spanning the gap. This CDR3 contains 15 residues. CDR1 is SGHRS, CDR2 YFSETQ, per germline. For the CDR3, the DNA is TGCGCCAGCAGCCCCGGCATTGGGGGGTGGACTGAAGCTTTCTTT. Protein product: CASSPGIGGWTEAFF.

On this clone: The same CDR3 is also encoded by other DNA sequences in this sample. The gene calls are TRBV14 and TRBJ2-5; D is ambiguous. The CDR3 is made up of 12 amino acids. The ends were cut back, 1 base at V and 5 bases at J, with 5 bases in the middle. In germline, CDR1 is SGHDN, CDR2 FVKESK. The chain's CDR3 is CASSQVGETQYF. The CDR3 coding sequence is TGTGCCAGCAGCCAAGTCGGGGAGACCCAGTACTTC.

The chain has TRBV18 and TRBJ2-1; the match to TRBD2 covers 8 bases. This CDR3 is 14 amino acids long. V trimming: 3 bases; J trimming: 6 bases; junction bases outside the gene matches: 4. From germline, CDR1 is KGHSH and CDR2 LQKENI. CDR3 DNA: TGTGCCAGCTCACCCGTAACTAGCGGCAATGAGCAGTTCTTC. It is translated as CASSPVTSGNEQFF.

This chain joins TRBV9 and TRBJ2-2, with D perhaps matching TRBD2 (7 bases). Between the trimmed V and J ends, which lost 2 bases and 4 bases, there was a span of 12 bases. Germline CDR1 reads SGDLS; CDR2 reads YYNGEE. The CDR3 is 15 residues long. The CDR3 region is CASSVRGASTGELFF. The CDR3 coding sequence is TGTGCCAGCAGCGTTCGGGGGGCGAGCACCGGGGAGCTGTTTTTT.

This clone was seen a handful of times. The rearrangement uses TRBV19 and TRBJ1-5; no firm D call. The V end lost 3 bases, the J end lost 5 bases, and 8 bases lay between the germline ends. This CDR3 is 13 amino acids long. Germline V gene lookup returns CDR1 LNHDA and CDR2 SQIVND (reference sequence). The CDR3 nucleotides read TGTGCCAGTAGTATTCGGGGTGATCAGCCCCAGCATTTT. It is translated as CASSIRGDQPQHF.

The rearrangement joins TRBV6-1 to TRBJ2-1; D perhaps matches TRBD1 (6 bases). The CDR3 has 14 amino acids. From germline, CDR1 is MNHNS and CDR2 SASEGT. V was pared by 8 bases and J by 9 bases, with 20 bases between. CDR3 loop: CASASQGLRIEQFF. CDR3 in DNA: TGTGCCAGCGCCTCACAGGGTCTCCGGATTGAGCAGTTCTTC.

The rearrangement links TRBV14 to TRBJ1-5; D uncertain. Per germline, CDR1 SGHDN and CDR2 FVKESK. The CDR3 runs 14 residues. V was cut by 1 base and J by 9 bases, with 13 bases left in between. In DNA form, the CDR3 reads TGTGCCAGCAGCCAAGGTCAGTCTGGTGGGCCCCAGCATTTT. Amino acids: CASSQGQSGGPQHF.

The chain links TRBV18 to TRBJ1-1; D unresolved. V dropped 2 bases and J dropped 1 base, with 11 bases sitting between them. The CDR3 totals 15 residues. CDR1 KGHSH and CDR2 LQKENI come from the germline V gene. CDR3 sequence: CASSPADGGNTEAFF. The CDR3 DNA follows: TGTGCCAGCTCACCAGCGGACGGAGGGAACACTGAAGCTTTCTTT.

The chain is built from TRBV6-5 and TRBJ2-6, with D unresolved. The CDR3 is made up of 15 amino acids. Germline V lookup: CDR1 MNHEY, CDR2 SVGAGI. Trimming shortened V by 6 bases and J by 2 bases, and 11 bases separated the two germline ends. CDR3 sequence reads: CASRTARAGANVLTF. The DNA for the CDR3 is TGTGCCAGCAGAACCGCACGGGCTGGGGCCAACGTCCTGACTTTC.

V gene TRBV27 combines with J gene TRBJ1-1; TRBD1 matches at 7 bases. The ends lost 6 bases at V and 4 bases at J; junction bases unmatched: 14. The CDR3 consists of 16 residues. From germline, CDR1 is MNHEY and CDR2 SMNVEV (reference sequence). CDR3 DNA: TGTGCCAGCAGAGCCCGAACCCCAGGGGGGGGCACTGAAGCTTTCTTT. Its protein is CASRARTPGGGTEAFF.

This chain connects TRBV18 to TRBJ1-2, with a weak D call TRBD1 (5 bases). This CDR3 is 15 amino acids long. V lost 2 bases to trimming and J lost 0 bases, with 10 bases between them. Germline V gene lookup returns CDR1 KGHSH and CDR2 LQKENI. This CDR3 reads CASSPGAVANYGYTF. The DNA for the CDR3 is TGTGCCAGCTCACCAGGGGCGGTAGCTAACTATGGCTACACCTTC.

This CDR3 is CASSFNRGGYTF. DNA for the CDR3: TGTGCCAGCAGCTTCAACAGGGGCGGCTACACCTTC. This chain joins TRBV11-2 and TRBJ1-2; 7 bases align to TRBD1. Germline CDR1 SGHAT, CDR2 FQNNGV. The CDR3 is 12 amino acids. The trim removed 3 bases at V and 8 bases at J, leaving 3 bases unmatched.

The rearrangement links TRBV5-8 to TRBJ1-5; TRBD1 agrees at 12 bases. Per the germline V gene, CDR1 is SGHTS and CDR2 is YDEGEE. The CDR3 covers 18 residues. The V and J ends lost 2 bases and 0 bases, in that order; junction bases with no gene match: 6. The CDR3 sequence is CASSLGDRGLFSNQPQHF. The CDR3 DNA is TGTGCCAGCAGCTTAGGGGACAGGGGGCTCTTTAGCAATCAGCCCCAGCATTTT. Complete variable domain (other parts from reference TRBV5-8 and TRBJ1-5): EAGVTQSPTHLIKTRGQQATLRCSPISGHTSVYWYQQALGLGLQFLLWYDEGEERNRGNFPPRFSGRQFPNYSSELNVNALELEDSALYLCASSLGDRGLFSNQPQHFGDGTRLSIL.